This entry features one TCR beta chain sequence. Measured with immunoSEQ multiplex PCR; TCRdb has only the in-frame clones, and not every one. Of about 210,000 clones listed, around 83% are singletons. This CDR3 is 16 amino acids long. V was trimmed by 3 bases and J by 1 base, leaving 14 bases between them. Germline lookup yields CDR1 LNHDA and CDR2 SQIVND (reference sequence). These data are taken from a study of blood T cell repertoires in COVID-19. Source material: peripheral blood. The TCR comes from a man aged 50 or older with active or convalescent COVID-19. The rearrangement joins TRBV19 to TRBJ2-3; a possible D gene is TRBD2 (5 bases). CDR3 region: CASSIPPSSGTDTQYF. As DNA, the CDR3 is TGTGCCAGTAGTATCCCTCCAAGTAGCGGCACAGATACGCAGTATTTT.